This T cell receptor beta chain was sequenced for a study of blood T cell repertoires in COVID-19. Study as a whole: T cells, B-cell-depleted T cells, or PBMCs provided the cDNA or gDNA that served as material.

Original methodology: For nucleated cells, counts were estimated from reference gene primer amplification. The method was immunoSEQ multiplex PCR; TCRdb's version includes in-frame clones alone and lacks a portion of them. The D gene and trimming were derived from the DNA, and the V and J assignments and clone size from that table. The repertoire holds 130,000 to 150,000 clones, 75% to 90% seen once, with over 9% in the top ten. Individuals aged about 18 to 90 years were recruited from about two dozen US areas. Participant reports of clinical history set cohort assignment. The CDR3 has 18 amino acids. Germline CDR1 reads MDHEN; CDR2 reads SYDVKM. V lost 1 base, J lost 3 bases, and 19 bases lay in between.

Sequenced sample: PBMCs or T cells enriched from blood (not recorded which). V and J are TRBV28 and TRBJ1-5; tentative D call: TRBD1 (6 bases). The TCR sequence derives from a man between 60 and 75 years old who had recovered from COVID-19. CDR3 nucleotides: TGTGCCAGCAGTTTATCTTTCTTCGCGACAGGCCCCAATCAGCCCCAGCATTTT. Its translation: CASSLSFFATGPNQPQHF.